One sample yielded the 7 T cell receptor beta chains listed below, sequenced in a study of T cell repertoires in cytomegalovirus infection. These receptors have no known antigen. TCRdb used MiXCR to reprocess the reads, holding one entry per CDR3 protein. The data hold hundreds of thousands of distinct CDR3 sequences, with approximately 32% observed a single time. The specimen comprised cultured CD8+ T cells from PBMCs, sampled from culture after CMV antigen stimulation. The receptors shown here come from a human donor in good health (CMV status not recorded). Some clones in this sample may be carry-over from other donors' samples.

The genes are TRBV20-1 and TRBJ2-7; D unclear. CDR1 is DFQATT, CDR2 SNEGSKA, per germline (reference sequence). The CDR3 runs 14 residues. Trimming took off 3 bases at V and 1 base at J, with 13 bases between the two ends. The CDR3 DNA reads TGCAGTGCTAGCACCCAGGTCACTTCCTACGAGCAGTACTTC. Its translation is CSASTQVTSYEQYF.

This rearrangement joins TRBV24-1 to TRBJ1-2; 7 bases match TRBD1. V shed 10 bases and J 3 bases; nucleotides not matched to a gene: 7. CDR1 KGHDR and CDR2 SFDVKD come from the germline V gene. CDR3 length: 13 amino acids. CDR3 bases: TGTGCCACAAGACCAGGGACAGACTATGGCTACACCTTC. This sequence encodes CATRPGTDYGYTF.

On this clonotype: A much bigger clone sits one base away, suggesting this may be a read error. The CDR3 nucleotides are TGTGCCAGCAAGGGCGGCACCGGGGAGCTGTTTTTT. Translation: CASKGGTGELFF. The chain recombines TRBV7-3 with TRBJ2-2, with D hard to call. Trimming took 7 bases from V and 4 from J, leaving 7 bases between them. The CDR3 sequence is 12 residues long. The germline V gene has CDR1 SGHTA and CDR2 FQGTGA.

The CDR3 bases are TGTGCCAGTAGTATAAACAGCAAGAACACCGGGGAGCTGTTTTTT. This translates into CASSINSKNTGELFF. The chain uses TRBV19 and TRBJ2-2; D unclear. Germline loops: CDR1 LNHDA, CDR2 SQIVND (reference sequence). V was shortened by 2 bases and J by 1 base, with 8 bases between the two germline ends. The CDR3 contains 15 residues.

The chain uses TRBV7-2 and TRBJ1-1; D unclear. Germline V CDR1 and CDR2: SGHTA, FQGNSA. The CDR3 consists of 17 residues. Trimming stripped 1 base from V and 11 bases from J, with 26 bases between. CDR3 region: CASSLVAGNAGSFGAFF. CDR3 coding DNA: TGTGCCAGCAGCTTAGTCGCCGGGAATGCGGGGTCCTTTGGGGCTTTCTTT.

This chain connects TRBV14 to TRBJ2-1; 10 bases are shared with TRBD2. The CDR3 loop spans 15 amino acids. V was pared by 3 bases and J by 4 bases, with 3 bases of the junction left unmatched. The germline V gene encodes CDR1 SGHDN and CDR2 FVKESK. The CDR3 loop is CASSHGAGGYNEQFF. CDR3 DNA sequence: TGTGCCAGCAGCCATGGAGCGGGGGGGTACAATGAGCAGTTCTTC.

The chain joins TRBV27 to TRBJ2-7; D unresolved. This CDR3 region has 11 residues. Germline CDR1 is MNHEY and CDR2 is SMNVEV (reference sequence). V lost 6 bases to trimming and J lost 4 bases, with 7 bases between them. The CDR3 is CASRKGYEQYV. The CDR3 bases are TGTGCCAGCAGGAAAGGGTACGAGCAGTACGTC.